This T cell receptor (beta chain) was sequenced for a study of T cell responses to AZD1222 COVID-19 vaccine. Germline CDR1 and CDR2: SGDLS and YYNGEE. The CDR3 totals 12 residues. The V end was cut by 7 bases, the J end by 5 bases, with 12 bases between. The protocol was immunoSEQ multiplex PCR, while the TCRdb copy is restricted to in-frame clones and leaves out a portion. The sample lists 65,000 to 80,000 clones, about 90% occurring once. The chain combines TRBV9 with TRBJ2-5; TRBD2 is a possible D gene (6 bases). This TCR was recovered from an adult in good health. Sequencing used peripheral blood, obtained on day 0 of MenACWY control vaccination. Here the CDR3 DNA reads TGTGCCAGCGGAGCGGGTGGTGAGACCCAGTACTTC. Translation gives CASGAGGETQYF. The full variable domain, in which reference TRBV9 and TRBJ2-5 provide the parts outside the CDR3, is DSGVTQTPKHLITATGQRVTLRCSPRSGDLSVYWYQQSLDQGLQFLIQYYNGEERAKGNILERFSAQQFPDLHSELNLSSLELGDSALYFCASGAGGETQYFGPGTRLLVL.